Listed below are T cell receptor beta chains from one sample, sequenced in a study of blood T cell repertoires in COVID-19. Generated by immunoSEQ multiplex PCR, the TCRdb table keeps only in-frame clones and is missing some. Among a few hundred thousand clones listed, 85% were seen once. Sequenced input: peripheral blood. These TCRs come from a woman aged 50 to 60 with active or convalescent COVID-19. Both conserved end residues are part of each CDR3. D genes are given only for firm matches. Only some rows state a clone size, as once, few, many or a class for expanded clones.

V	D	size	J	CDR3	DNA
TRBV5-1	.	.	TRBJ1-1	CASSGEIRLNTEAFF	TGCGCCAGCAGCGGGGAGATTAGGTTGAACACTGAAGCTTTCTTT
TRBV7-9	.	.	TRBJ2-1	CASSFSNFGGKGNNEQFF	TGTGCCAGCAGTTTTAGCAATTTTGGCGGGAAGGGGAACAATGAGCAGTTCTTC
TRBV19	TRBD2	.	TRBJ2-2	CASSIRTSGNPGELFF	TGTGCCAGTAGTATCCGGACTAGCGGGAATCCCGGGGAGCTGTTTTTT
TRBV7-2	TRBD1	once	TRBJ1-6	CASSVDRGSAPLHF	TGTGCCAGCAGCGTTGACAGGGGCTCCGCACCCCTCCACTTT
TRBV14	TRBD2	.	TRBJ2-1	CASSQIQLAGGRNEQFF	TGTGCCAGCAGCCAGATACAACTAGCGGGAGGGCGCAATGAGCAGTTCTTC
TRBV5-6	TRBD1	.	TRBJ1-5	CASSPRDRGGKDQPQHF	TGTGCCAGCAGCCCCCGGGACAGGGGGGGTAAGGATCAGCCCCAGCATTTT
TRBV28	.	.	TRBJ1-1	CASSSTELNTEAFF	TGTGCCAGCAGTTCGACAGAACTGAACACTGAAGCTTTCTTT
TRBV5-1	.	.	TRBJ2-7	CASSFREGYEQYF	TGCGCCAGCAGCTTCCGCGAGGGTTACGAGCAGTACTTC
TRBV7-9	TRBD1	.	TRBJ2-1	CASSLGQGEYNEQFF	TGTGCCAGCAGCTTAGGACAGGGGGAATACAATGAGCAGTTCTTC
TRBV18	TRBD2	.	TRBJ2-1	CASSPSGTSGRAEQFF	TGTGCCAGCTCACCATCCGGGACTAGCGGGAGGGCTGAGCAGTTCTTC
TRBV5-5	.	.	TRBJ2-7	CASSLGQASYEQYF	TGTGCCAGCAGCTTGGGACAGGCTTCCTACGAGCAGTACTTC
TRBV5-4	TRBD2	.	TRBJ2-5	CASSLRLAGGETQYF	TGTGCCAGCAGCTTGCGGCTAGCGGGAGGAGAGACCCAGTACTTC
TRBV20-1	TRBD2	.	TRBJ2-7	CSASGTSGSSYEQYF	TGCAGTGCCAGTGGGACTAGCGGGAGTTCCTACGAGCAGTACTTC
TRBV2	.	.	TRBJ2-7	CASSGGTSLRDEQYF	TGTGCCAGCAGTGGTGGGACATCCCTAAGGGACGAGCAGTACTTC
TRBV5-1	TRBD2	few	TRBJ2-1	CASSLVVSGRALDEQFF	TGCGCCAGCAGCTTGGTGGTTAGCGGGAGGGCCCTAGATGAGCAGTTCTTC
TRBV6-5	.	.	TRBJ2-7	CASSFGDEQYF	TGTGCCAGCAGTTTCGGTGACGAGCAGTACTTC
TRBV2	TRBD2	.	TRBJ2-7	CASTKGLAGINEQYF	TGTGCCAGCACCAAAGGACTAGCGGGAATTAACGAGCAGTACTTC
TRBV2	.	.	TRBJ1-4	CASSPTPAGANEKLFF	TGTGCCAGCAGTCCTACCCCCGCGGGGGCTAATGAAAAACTGTTTTTT
TRBV5-3	TRBD1	.	TRBJ2-2	CARSFTPGTGAGRELFF	TGTGCCAGAAGCTTCACCCCCGGGACAGGGGCGGGCCGGGAGCTGTTTTTT
TRBV18	.	.	TRBJ2-3	CASSPRATSTDTQYF	TGTGCCAGCTCACCGAGGGCTACTAGCACAGATACGCAGTATTTT
TRBV24-1	TRBD1	once	TRBJ1-1	CATAGDRGNTEAFF	TGTGCCACCGCCGGGGACAGGGGGAACACTGAAGCTTTCTTT
TRBV11-2	TRBD2	.	TRBJ2-2	CASSSGLAGHGELFF	TGTGCCAGCAGCTCGGGACTAGCGGGACACGGGGAGCTGTTTTTT
TRBV6-5	.	once	TRBJ1-1	CASVNMNTEAFF	TGTGCCAGCGTTAATATGAACACTGAAGCTTTCTTT
TRBV9	TRBD1	.	TRBJ1-1	CASSVGDRDYTEAFF	TGTGCCAGCAGCGTAGGGGACAGAGATTACACTGAAGCTTTCTTT
TRBV19	.	.	TRBJ1-1	CASSAGMNTEAFF	TGTGCCAGTAGTGCAGGCATGAACACTGAAGCTTTCTTT
TRBV5-1	TRBD1	.	TRBJ1-4	CASSITGEANEKLFF	TGCGCCAGCAGCATCACAGGGGAAGCTAATGAAAAACTGTTTTTT
TRBV2	TRBD1	once	TRBJ1-3	CATKGGDRPRNTIYF	TGTGCCACCAAGGGGGGGGACAGGCCGAGAAACACCATATATTTT
TRBV4-1	.	.	TRBJ1-4	CASSQVNEKLFF	TGCGCCAGCAGCCAAGTAAATGAAAAACTGTTTTTT
TRBV6-1	.	few	TRBJ2-1	CASSEWGGLSSYNEQFF	TGTGCCAGCAGTGAATGGGGGGGCCTTAGCTCCTACAATGAGCAGTTCTTC
TRBV12-3/TRBV12-4	.	.	TRBJ2-3	CASGRGGTDTQYF	TGTGCCAGCGGCAGGGGGGGCACAGATACGCAGTATTTT
TRBV10-3	TRBD2	.	TRBJ2-7	CAINQREGYEQYF	TGTGCCATCAACCAGCGGGAGGGGTACGAGCAGTACTTC
TRBV5-1	.	.	TRBJ2-5	CASSLTGYQETQYF	TGCGCCAGCAGCTTAACGGGGTACCAAGAGACCCAGTACTTC
TRBV2	.	.	TRBJ1-1	CASSAQAGGGNTEAFF	TGTGCCAGCAGCGCCCAGGCTGGGGGCGGAAACACTGAAGCTTTCTTT
TRBV19	TRBD2	.	TRBJ2-5	CASSRRTGGPEETQYF	TGTGCCAGTAGTCGGCGAACGGGAGGGCCGGAGGAGACCCAGTACTTC
TRBV24-1	TRBD2	.	TRBJ2-1	CATSERLAGGNEQFF	TGTGCCACCAGTGAGCGACTAGCGGGAGGCAATGAGCAGTTCTTC
TRBV6-4	.	.	TRBJ2-3	CASSSRGLLSTDTQYF	TGTGCCAGCAGCTCCAGGGGCCTCCTTAGCACAGATACGCAGTATTTT
TRBV7-2	.	.	TRBJ1-4	CASSLSQGGELFF	TGTGCCAGCAGCTTATCCCAGGGCGGTGAACTGTTTTTT
TRBV6-1	.	.	TRBJ1-6	CASSEVGVDNSPLHF	TGTGCCAGCAGTGAAGTAGGGGTCGATAATTCACCCCTCCACTTT
TRBV3-1/TRBV3-2	TRBD2	.	TRBJ2-1	CASSQLKGLAGGDNEQFF	TGTGCCAGCAGCCAATTGAAGGGACTAGCGGGAGGGGACAATGAGCAGTTCTTC
TRBV24-1	TRBD2	.	TRBJ2-1	CATSDPSGGGSEQFF	TGTGCCACCAGTGATCCTAGCGGGGGGGGTAGTGAGCAGTTCTTC
TRBV5-1	.	.	TRBJ2-2	CASSLASVLARNTGELFF	TGCGCCAGCAGCTTGGCCTCCGTGCTAGCGAGAAACACCGGGGAGCTGTTTTTT
TRBV11-2	.	once	TRBJ1-1	CASSLDFMFRARTEAFF	TGTGCCAGCAGCTTAGATTTTATGTTCAGGGCGCGCACTGAAGCTTTCTTT
TRBV5-1	.	.	TRBJ2-5	CASSLSYQETQYF	TGCGCCAGCAGCCTTTCGTACCAAGAGACCCAGTACTTC
TRBV27	TRBD2	.	TRBJ2-7	CASMVGTRGYEQYF	TGTGCCAGCATGGTCGGGACTAGGGGCTACGAGCAGTACTTC
TRBV29-1	TRBD2	.	TRBJ2-5	CSVETVGEGLLQETQYF	TGCAGCGTTGAGACGGTCGGGGAGGGCCTTCTCCAAGAGACCCAGTACTTC
TRBV28	TRBD1	.	TRBJ2-7	CASSPRTGGLLYEQYF	TGTGCCAGCAGTCCGAGGACAGGGGGACTCTTATACGAGCAGTACTTC
TRBV19	TRBD2	.	TRBJ2-7	CASSIELAGIYEQYF	TGTGCCAGTAGTATAGAACTAGCGGGCATCTACGAGCAGTACTTC
TRBV7-8	TRBD1	.	TRBJ2-7	CASSSRDRGYEQYF	TGTGCCAGCAGCTCCCGGGACAGGGGATACGAGCAGTACTTC
TRBV19	.	.	TRBJ2-6	CASSRSWLGANVLTF	TGTGCCAGTAGCAGATCTTGGTTAGGGGCCAACGTCCTGACTTTC
TRBV2	.	.	TRBJ1-4	CASTPRANEKLFF	TGTGCCAGCACCCCCAGGGCTAATGAAAAACTGTTTTTT
TRBV27	TRBD2	.	TRBJ2-1	CASSRLAGGSEQFF	TGTGCCAGCAGTCGACTAGCGGGAGGGTCTGAGCAGTTCTTC
TRBV5-1	TRBD2	.	TRBJ2-3	CASEGGSTADTQYF	TGCGCCAGCGAGGGCGGGAGTACGGCAGATACGCAGTATTTT
TRBV11-2	TRBD1	.	TRBJ1-1	CASSFNRGDTEAFF	TGTGCCAGCAGCTTTAACAGGGGTGACACTGAAGCTTTCTTT
TRBV7-2	TRBD2	few	TRBJ2-7	CASSLQAGAPYEQYF	TGTGCCAGCAGCTTACAAGCGGGAGCTCCCTACGAGCAGTACTTC
TRBV10-2	.	.	TRBJ2-7	CASRSGTKVYEQYF	TGCGCCAGCCGATCCGGGACAAAGGTTTACGAGCAGTACTTC
TRBV20-1	.	.	TRBJ1-2	CSASNGNYGYTF	TGCAGTGCTAGTAACGGTAACTATGGCTACACCTTC